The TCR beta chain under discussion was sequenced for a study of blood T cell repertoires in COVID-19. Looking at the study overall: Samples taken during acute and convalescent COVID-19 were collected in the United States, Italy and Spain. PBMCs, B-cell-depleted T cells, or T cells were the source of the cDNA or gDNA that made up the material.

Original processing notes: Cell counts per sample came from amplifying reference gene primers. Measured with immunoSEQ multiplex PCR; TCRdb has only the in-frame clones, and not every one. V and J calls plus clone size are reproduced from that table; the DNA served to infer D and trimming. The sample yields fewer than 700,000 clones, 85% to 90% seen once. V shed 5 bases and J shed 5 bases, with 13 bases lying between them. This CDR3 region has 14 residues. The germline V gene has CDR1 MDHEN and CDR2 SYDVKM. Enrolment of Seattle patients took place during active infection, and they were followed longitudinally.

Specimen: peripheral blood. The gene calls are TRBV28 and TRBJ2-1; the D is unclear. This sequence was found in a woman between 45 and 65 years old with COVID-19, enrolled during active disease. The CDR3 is CASSDVHRDNEQFF. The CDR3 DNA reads TGTGCCAGCAGTGACGTCCACCGGGACAATGAGCAGTTCTTC.